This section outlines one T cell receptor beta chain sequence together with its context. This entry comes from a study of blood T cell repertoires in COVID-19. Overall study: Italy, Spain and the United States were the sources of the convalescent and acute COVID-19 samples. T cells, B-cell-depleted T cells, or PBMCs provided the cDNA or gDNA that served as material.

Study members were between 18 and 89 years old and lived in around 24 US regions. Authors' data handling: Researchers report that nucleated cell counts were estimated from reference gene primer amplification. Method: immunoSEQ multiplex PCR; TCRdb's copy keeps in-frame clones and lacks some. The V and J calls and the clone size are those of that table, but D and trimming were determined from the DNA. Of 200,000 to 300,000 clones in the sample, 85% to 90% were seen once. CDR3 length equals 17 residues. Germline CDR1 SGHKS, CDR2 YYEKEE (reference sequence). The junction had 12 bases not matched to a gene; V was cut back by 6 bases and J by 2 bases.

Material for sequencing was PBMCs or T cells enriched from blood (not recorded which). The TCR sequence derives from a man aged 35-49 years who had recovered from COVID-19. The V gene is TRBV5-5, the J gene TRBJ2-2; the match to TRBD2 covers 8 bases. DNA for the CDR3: TGTGCCAGCACGGGGCACTCCGGACTAGCCAACACCGGGGAGCTGTTTTTT. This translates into CASTGHSGLANTGELFF.